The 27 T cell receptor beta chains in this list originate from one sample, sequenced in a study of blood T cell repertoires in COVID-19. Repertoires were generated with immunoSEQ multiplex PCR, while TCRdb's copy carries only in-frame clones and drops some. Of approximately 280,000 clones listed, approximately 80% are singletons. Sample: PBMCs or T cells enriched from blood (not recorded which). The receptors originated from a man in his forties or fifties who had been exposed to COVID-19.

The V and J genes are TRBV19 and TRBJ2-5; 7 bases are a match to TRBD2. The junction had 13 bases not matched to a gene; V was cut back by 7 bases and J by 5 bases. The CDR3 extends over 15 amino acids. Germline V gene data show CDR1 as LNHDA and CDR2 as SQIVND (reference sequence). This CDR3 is CASTSGTAPGETQYF. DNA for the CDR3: TGTGCCAGTACCAGCGGGACCGCCCCAGGGGAGACCCAGTACTTC. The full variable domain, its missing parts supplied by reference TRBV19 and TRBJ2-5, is DGGITQSPKYLFRKEGQNVTLSCEQNLNHDAMYWYRQDPGQGLRLIYYSQIVNDFQKGDIAEGYSVSREKKESFPLTVTSAQKNPTAFYLCASTSGTAPGETQYFGPGTRLLVL.

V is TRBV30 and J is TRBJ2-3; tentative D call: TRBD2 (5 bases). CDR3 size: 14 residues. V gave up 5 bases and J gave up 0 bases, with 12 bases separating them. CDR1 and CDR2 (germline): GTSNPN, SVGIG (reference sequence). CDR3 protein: CAWARDWSTDTQYF. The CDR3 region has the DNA TGTGCCTGGGCTCGGGATTGGAGCACAGATACGCAGTATTTT.

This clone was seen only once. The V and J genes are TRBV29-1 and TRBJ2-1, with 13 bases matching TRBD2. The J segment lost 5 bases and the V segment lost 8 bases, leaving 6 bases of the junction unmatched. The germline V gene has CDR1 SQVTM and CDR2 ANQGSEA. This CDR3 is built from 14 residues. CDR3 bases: TGCAGCTCCGAGGGACTAGCGGGGAACAATGAGCAGTTCTTC. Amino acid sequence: CSSEGLAGNNEQFF.

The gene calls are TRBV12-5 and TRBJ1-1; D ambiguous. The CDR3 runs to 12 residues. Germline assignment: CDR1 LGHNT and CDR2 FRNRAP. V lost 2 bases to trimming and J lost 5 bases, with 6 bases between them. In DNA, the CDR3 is TGTGCTAGTGGTTTGTTATTGACTGAAGCTTTCTTT. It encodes CASGLLLTEAFF.

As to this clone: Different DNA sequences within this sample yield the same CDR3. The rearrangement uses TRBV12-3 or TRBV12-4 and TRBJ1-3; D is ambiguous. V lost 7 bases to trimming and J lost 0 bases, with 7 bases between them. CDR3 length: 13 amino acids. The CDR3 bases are TGTGCCAGCAAAAGAGGCTCTGGAAACACCATATATTTT. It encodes CASKRGSGNTIYF.

CDR3 coding DNA: TGTGCCAGTTCTAGTGTACAGGGGCCATACTACGAGCAGTACTTC. It specifies CASSSVQGPYYEQYF. This chain links TRBV5-8 with TRBJ2-7, with 7 bases fitting TRBD1. The CDR3 loop spans 15 amino acids. CDR1 SGHTS and CDR2 YDEGEE come from the germline V gene. The V and J ends lost 8 bases and 3 bases, in that order; junction bases with no gene match: 14.

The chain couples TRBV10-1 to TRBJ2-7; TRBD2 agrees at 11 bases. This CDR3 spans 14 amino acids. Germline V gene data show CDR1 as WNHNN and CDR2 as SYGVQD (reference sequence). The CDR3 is CGLGPLAGVFEQYF. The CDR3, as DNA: TGCGGCCTAGGGCCACTAGCGGGAGTCTTCGAGCAGTACTTC.

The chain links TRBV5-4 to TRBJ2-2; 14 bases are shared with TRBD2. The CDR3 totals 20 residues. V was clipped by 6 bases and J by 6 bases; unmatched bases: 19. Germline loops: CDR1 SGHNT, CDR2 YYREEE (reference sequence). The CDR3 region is CASTNPAGLAGASEPGELFF. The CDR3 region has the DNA TGTGCCAGCACAAACCCCGCGGGACTAGCGGGAGCTTCGGAGCCCGGGGAGCTGTTTTTT.

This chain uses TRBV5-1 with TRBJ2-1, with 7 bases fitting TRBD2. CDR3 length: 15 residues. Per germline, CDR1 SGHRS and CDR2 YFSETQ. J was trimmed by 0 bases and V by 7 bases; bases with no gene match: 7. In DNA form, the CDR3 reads TGCGCCAGCGGGCCCGGGGGGAGCTCCTACAATGAGCAGTTCTTC. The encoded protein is CASGPGGSSYNEQFF.

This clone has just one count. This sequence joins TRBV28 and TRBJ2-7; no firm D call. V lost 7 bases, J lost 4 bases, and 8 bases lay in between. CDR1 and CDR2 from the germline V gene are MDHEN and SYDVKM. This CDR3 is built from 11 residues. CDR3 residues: CASTSIYEQYF. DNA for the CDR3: TGTGCCAGCACAAGCATATACGAGCAGTACTTC.

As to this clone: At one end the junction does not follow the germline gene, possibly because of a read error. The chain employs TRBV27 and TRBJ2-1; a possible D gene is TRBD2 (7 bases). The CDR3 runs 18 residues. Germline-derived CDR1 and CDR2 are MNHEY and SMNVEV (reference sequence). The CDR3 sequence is CASSLSIVGGASHNEQFF. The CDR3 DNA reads TGTGCCAGCAGTTTATCAATCGTAGGGGGGGCCTCCCACAATGAGCAGTTCTTC.

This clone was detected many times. The CDR3 nucleotides read TGTGCCAGCAGCTTAGCGGACAGCGGGAGACTTTCGTTCAATGAGCAGTTCTTC. As protein: CASSLADSGRLSFNEQFF. This chain connects TRBV7-8 to TRBJ2-1; 8 nucleotides agree with TRBD2. The V and J ends lost 0 bases and 6 bases, in that order; junction bases with no gene match: 13. The CDR3 length is 18 residues. Germline V lookup: CDR1 SGHVS, CDR2 FQNEAQ.

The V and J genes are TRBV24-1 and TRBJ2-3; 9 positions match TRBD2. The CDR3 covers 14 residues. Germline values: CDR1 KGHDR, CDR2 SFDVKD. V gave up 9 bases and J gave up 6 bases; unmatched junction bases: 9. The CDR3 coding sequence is TGTGCCACCGAAACGGGACTAGCCCCGGATACGCAGTATTTT. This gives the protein CATETGLAPDTQYF.

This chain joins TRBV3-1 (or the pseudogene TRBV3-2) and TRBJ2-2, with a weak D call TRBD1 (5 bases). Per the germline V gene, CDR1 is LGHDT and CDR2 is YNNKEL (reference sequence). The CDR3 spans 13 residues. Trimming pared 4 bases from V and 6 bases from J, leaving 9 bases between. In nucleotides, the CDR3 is TGTGCCAGCAGCCTAGACAGTCCCGGGGAGCTGTTTTTT. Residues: CASSLDSPGELFF.

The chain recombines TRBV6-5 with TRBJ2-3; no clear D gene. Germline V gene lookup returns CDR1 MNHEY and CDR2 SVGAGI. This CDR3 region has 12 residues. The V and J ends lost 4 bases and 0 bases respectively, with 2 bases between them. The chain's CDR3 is CASSSSTDTQYF. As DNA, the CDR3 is TGTGCCAGCAGTTCGAGCACAGATACGCAGTATTTT.

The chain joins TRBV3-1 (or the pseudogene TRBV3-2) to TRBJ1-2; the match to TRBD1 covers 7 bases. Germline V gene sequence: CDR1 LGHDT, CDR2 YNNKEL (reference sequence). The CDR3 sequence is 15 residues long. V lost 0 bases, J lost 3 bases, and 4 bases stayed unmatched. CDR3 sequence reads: CASSQDSQGYYGYTF. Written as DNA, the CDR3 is TGTGCCAGCAGCCAAGATTCACAGGGGTACTATGGCTACACCTTC.

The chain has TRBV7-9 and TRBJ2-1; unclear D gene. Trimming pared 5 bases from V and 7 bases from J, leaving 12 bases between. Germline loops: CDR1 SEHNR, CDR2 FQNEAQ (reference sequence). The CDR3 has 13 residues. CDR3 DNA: TGTGCCAGCAGCCAATCCCAGCGAAATGAGCAGTTCTTC. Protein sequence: CASSQSQRNEQFF.

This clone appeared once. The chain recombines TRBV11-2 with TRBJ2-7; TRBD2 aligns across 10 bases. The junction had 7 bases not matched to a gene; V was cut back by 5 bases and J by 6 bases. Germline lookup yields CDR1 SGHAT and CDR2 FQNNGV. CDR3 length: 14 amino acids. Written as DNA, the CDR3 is TGTGCCAGCAGCGTTAGCGGGAGGTCGGGCGAGCAGTACTTC. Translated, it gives CASSVSGRSGEQYF. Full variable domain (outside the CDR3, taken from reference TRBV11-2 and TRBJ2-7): EAGVAQSPRYKIIEKRQSVAFWCNPISGHATLYWYQQILGQGPKLLIQFQNNGVVDDSQLPKDRFSAERLKGVDSTLKIQPAKLEDSAVYLCASSVSGRSGEQYFGPGTRLTVT.

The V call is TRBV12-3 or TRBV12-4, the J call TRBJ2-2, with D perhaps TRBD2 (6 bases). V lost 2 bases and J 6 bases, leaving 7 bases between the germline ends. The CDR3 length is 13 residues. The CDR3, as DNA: TGTGCCAGCAGTTTAACGGGGGCCGGGGAGCTGTTTTTT. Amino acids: CASSLTGAGELFF.

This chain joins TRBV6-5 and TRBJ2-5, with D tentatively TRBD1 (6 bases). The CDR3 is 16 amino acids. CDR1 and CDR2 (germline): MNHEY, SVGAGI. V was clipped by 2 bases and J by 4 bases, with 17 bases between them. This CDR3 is CASSYGATGYGETQYF. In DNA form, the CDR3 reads TGTGCCAGCAGTTACGGGGCAACAGGGTACGGAGAGACCCAGTACTTC.

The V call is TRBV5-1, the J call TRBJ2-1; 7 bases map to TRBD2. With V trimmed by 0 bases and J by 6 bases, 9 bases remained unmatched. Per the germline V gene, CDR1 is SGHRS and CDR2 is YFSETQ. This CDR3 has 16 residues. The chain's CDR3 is CASSLGSGGGANEQFF. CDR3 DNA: TGCGCCAGCAGCTTGGGTTCGGGAGGTGGGGCCAATGAGCAGTTCTTC.

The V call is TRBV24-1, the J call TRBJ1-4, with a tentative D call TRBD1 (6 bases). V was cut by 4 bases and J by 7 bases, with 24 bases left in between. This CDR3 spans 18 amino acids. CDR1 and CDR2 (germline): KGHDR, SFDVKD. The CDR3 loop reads CATSDSKTGFSGSEKLFF. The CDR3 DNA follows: TGTGCCACCAGTGACAGTAAAACAGGGTTTTCGGGTTCTGAAAAACTGTTTTTT.

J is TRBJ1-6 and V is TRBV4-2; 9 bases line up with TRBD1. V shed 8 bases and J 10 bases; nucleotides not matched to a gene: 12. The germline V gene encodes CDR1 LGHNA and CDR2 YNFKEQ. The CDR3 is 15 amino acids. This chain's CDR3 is CASRPGTGNGSPLHF. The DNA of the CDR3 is TGTGCCAGCCGCCCCGGGACAGGGAATGGGTCACCCCTCCACTTT.

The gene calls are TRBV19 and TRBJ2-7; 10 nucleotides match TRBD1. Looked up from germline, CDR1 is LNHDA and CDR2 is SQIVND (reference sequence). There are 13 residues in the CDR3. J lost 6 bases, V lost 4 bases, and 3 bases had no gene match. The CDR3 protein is CASSTGQGREQYF. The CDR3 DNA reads TGTGCCAGTAGTACGGGACAGGGGCGCGAGCAGTACTTC.

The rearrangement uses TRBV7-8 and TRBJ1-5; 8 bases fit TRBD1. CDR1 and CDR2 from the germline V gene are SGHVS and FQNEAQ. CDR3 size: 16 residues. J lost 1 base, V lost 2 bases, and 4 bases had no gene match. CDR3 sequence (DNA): TGTGCCAGCAGCTTACAGGGGGCAGTGAGCAATCAGCCCCAGCATTTT. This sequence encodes CASSLQGAVSNQPQHF.

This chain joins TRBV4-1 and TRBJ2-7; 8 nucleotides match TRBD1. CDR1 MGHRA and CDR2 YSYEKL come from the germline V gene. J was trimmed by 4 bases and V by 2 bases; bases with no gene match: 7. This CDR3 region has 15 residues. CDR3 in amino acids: CASSQKTGVAYEQYF. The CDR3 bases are TGCGCCAGCAGCCAAAAGACAGGGGTTGCATACGAGCAGTACTTC.

The CDR3 nucleotides are TGTGCTAGTGGTTTTACACAGCCTTATCAGCCCCAGCATTTT. Its translation is CASGFTQPYQPQHF. V gene TRBV12-5 combines with J gene TRBJ1-5; the D is unclear. This CDR3 is built from 14 residues. The V end lost 3 bases, the J end lost 5 bases, and 11 bases lay between the germline ends. CDR1 and CDR2 (germline): LGHNT, FRNRAP.